The T cell receptor (beta chain) described here comes from a study of blood T cell repertoires in COVID-19. Study information: COVID-19 samples collected from the United States, Italy and Spain covered acute and convalescent phases.

The table came from immunoSEQ multiplex PCR; TCRdb's copy has only in-frame clones and leaves some out. Of tens of thousands of clones detected, over 80% appear once; the ten largest clones hold 2% to 2.5%. V was shortened by 2 bases and J by 0 bases, with 10 bases between the two germline ends. Looked up from germline, CDR1 is MNHNY and CDR2 is SVGAGI (reference sequence). This CDR3 contains 15 residues. This chain joins TRBV6-6 and TRBJ1-1; D is possibly TRBD1 (5 bases). Input material: peripheral blood. The receptor comes from a woman in her seventies with acute or convalescent COVID-19. DNA for the CDR3: TGTGCCAGCAGTTACCCGCTGGGGCTGAACACTGAAGCTTTCTTT. Protein: CASSYPLGLNTEAFF.